A selection of T cell receptor beta chains follows, all from one sample in a study of blood T cell repertoires in COVID-19. Sequencing was performed with immunoSEQ multiplex PCR; in TCRdb, only in-frame clones are kept and a portion is missing. This sample yields 150,000 or so clones, of which roughly 81% are seen a single time; approximately 9% belongs to the top ten. The sequenced sample was peripheral blood. These receptors came from a woman in her fifties or sixties with active or convalescent COVID-19. Each CDR3 is given with its conserved first and last residue. Fields, in order: V gene, J gene, CDR3 protein.

TRBV27	TRBJ2-7	CASTPLASGSNEQYF
TRBV11-2	TRBJ2-7	CASSLDRDREQYF
TRBV10-3	TRBJ1-1	CAISVAGVSTEAFF
TRBV7-8	TRBJ1-2	CASSLSVRPTEPGVGYTF
TRBV7-2	TRBJ1-2	CASSLWDSWGYTF
TRBV5-1	TRBJ1-2	CASSLKLRSNYGYTF
TRBV3-1/TRBV3-2	TRBJ2-1	CASSQTSGSPSYNEQFF
TRBV4-3	TRBJ2-5	CASSQGLGETQYF
TRBV5-1	TRBJ2-3	CASSAGRVGGLSTDTQYF
TRBV7-6	TRBJ2-2	CASSVQGRVPTGELFF
TRBV19	TRBJ1-2	CASSSRGQGYGYTF
TRBV30	TRBJ2-5	CAWSQGGRETQYF
TRBV28	TRBJ1-2	CASSFGGGRSNYGYTF
TRBV4-3	TRBJ2-5	CASSQSGVSETQYF
TRBV6-2/TRBV6-3	TRBJ2-7	CASSPQRDRASEQYF
TRBV7-3	TRBJ2-2	CASSLTPGLYTGELFF
TRBV7-2	TRBJ2-7	CASSARDRGLGEQYF
TRBV11-2	TRBJ1-1	CASSSGTEAFF
TRBV18	TRBJ1-3	CASSPPVGQIYSGNTIYF
TRBV10-3	TRBJ2-3	CAISEPGLAGAADTQYF
TRBV19	TRBJ1-1	CASGDANTEAFF
TRBV6-5	TRBJ1-2	CASRARTAHWPVF
TRBV9	TRBJ1-6	CASSATQSDSPLHF
TRBV10-1	TRBJ2-7	CASRRKGQGDYEQYF
TRBV27	TRBJ1-2	CASSSSVEGGGYTF
TRBV11-2	TRBJ2-7	CASSLAQGAGEQYF
TRBV3-1/TRBV3-2	TRBJ2-7	CASSMGSEQYF
TRBV19	TRBJ1-6	CASSPDILSSYNSPLHF
TRBV3-1/TRBV3-2	TRBJ2-4	CASSQGTSIQYF
TRBV6-5	TRBJ2-2	CASSSDRRTGELFF
TRBV7-9	TRBJ2-1	CASSPRRGRTSDNEQFF
TRBV24-1	TRBJ2-2	CATSDLAGADNTGELFF
TRBV29-1	TRBJ1-1	CSVAWGPNTEAFF
TRBV6-2/TRBV6-3	TRBJ1-1	CASSYSPGILMNTEAFF
TRBV19	TRBJ1-6	CASSTRTGTNSPLHF
TRBV9	TRBJ2-5	CASSNLGGREGTQYF
TRBV5-6	TRBJ2-5	CASSSLAGGWETQYF
TRBV19	TRBJ2-3	CASSRDRRAGGRTDTQYF
TRBV14	TRBJ2-1	CASSQDRLAGGRDEQFF
TRBV11-2	TRBJ2-1	CASSPGLASGGQFF
TRBV4-2	TRBJ1-1	CASTRGGSNPEAFF
TRBV9	TRBJ2-5	CASSVRDWETQYF
TRBV11-2	TRBJ1-2	CASSDRDRPRLGYTF
TRBV28	TRBJ1-2	CASTSMGPGGSGYTF
TRBV6-5	TRBJ1-6	CASSPQGRMNSPLHF
TRBV7-2	TRBJ1-3	CASSLRGGNTIYF
TRBV19	TRBJ1-1	CASSRTGTGRMNTEAFF
TRBV27	TRBJ2-7	CASSLSWRGHEQYF